This T cell receptor beta chain emerged from a study of beta chain features in type 1 diabetes. Study background: Across every sample, approximately 110,000,000 sorted cells were examined in total. Study-level findings and limits: Healthy donors had naive, central memory and Treg TCRB repertoires that appeared less similar than those seen among patients.

What was sequenced were expressed TCRB transcripts, since all of the isolated RNA had been reverse transcribed. Assay used: immunoSEQ multiplex PCR; TCRdb lists only in-frame clones, some missing. In the table there are about 220,000 clones, roughly 11% of which are singletons. The CDR3 covers 13 residues. Per the germline V gene, CDR1 is SSHAT and CDR2 is FNYEAQ (reference sequence). V dropped 5 bases and J dropped 5 bases, with 10 bases sitting between them. This clone has more than one count but fewer than ten. Antigen: not known. Sequencing used central memory CD4+ T cells from blood. This receptor was taken from a man aged 18 to 30 in good health. The V and J genes are TRBV7-7 and TRBJ2-1; the D gene is possibly TRBD2 (5 bases). The DNA of the CDR3 is TGTGCCAGCAGCCTGGGAGTCCACAATGAGCAGTTCTTC. It encodes CASSLGVHNEQFF.